Below, 14 T cell receptor beta chains from the same sample are listed, as sequenced in a study of early T cells in non-severe SARS-CoV-2 infection. TCRdb called the 5' RACE reads again in MiXCR, with one record for every CDR3 protein. This sample has some 96,000 distinct CDR3 sequences, with 15% found just once. Material for sequencing was whole blood. The source of these receptors is an adult who was a healthcare worker with PCR-confirmed SARS-CoV-2 infection or an uninfected control (not recorded which).

The rearrangement links TRBV28 to TRBJ1-2, with D hard to call. Trimming cost V 2 bases and J 7 bases, with 8 bases left between them. This CDR3 contains 12 residues. Per the germline V gene, CDR1 is MDHEN and CDR2 is SYDVKM. The CDR3 protein is CASSLIGSGYTF. The CDR3 DNA reads TGTGCCAGCAGTTTAATAGGAAGTGGCTACACCTTC.

This clonotype was counted between two and nine times. V and J are TRBV4-3 and TRBJ2-7; 9 nucleotides line up with TRBD2. The CDR3 length is 15 residues. CDR1 is LGHNA and CDR2 is YSLEER in the germline V gene. V trimming: 1 base; J trimming: 7 bases; junction bases outside the gene matches: 8. CDR3 protein: CASSQARLAGYEQYF. The CDR3 region has the DNA TGCGCCAGCAGCCAAGCGCGCCTAGCGGGATATGAGCAGTACTTC.

The CDR3 DNA reads as TGTGCCAGCAGCTTGGTGGGGAACTATGGCTACACCTTC. Its translation: CASSLVGNYGYTF. V and J are TRBV5-4 and TRBJ1-2, with D uncertain. Per germline, CDR1 SGHNT and CDR2 YYREEE (reference sequence). This CDR3 is built from 13 residues. Trimming took off 0 bases at V and 2 bases at J, with 5 bases between the two ends.

The chain couples TRBV28 to TRBJ1-4; tentatively, D is TRBD1 (6 bases). Germline V gene sequence: CDR1 MDHEN, CDR2 SYDVKM. This CDR3 spans 15 amino acids. V lost 3 bases and J 5 bases, leaving 13 bases between the germline ends. The CDR3 DNA reads as TGTGCCAGCAGTTTTGGGGGGGCGGAGAATGAAAAACTGTTTTTT. Protein product: CASSFGGAENEKLFF.

This clonotype was picked up a small number of times. V is TRBV10-3 and J is TRBJ2-7, with D hard to call. The CDR3 is 13 residues long. Per the germline V gene, CDR1 is ENHRY and CDR2 is SYGVKD. The ends were cut back, 2 bases at V and 7 bases at J, with 12 bases in the middle. CDR3 residues: CAISETARMEQYF. The CDR3 bases are TGTGCCATCAGTGAGACCGCTAGAATGGAGCAGTACTTC.

In this sample, this clonotype turned up many times. The chain has TRBV7-2 and TRBJ2-2, with 7 bases aligning to TRBD2. Germline V lookup: CDR1 SGHTA, CDR2 FQGNSA. The CDR3 extends over 16 amino acids. V gave up 4 bases and J gave up 1 base; unmatched junction bases: 6. CDR3 protein: CASSSGTTRNTGELFF. The CDR3 bases are TGTGCCAGCAGCTCTGGGACTACCAGGAACACCGGGGAGCTGTTTTTT. The full variable domain, in which reference TRBV7-2 and TRBJ2-2 provide the parts outside the CDR3, is GAGVSQSPSNKVTEKGKDVELRCDPISGHTALYWYRQSLGQGLEFLIYFQGNSAPDKSGLPSDRFSAERTGGSVSTLTIQRTQQEDSAVYLCASSSGTTRNTGELFFGEGSRLTVL.

Many counts were recorded for this clonotype. The V call is TRBV4-1, the J call TRBJ2-7; TRBD2 matches 9 bases. J lost 5 bases, V lost 3 bases, and 14 bases had no gene match. The CDR3 is 17 amino acids. Looked up from germline, CDR1 is MGHRA and CDR2 is YSYEKL. CDR3 nucleotides: TGCGCCAGCAGCCAGCTCGGCTCCGCTAGCGGGAACCACGAGCAGTACTTC. Translating it yields CASSQLGSASGNHEQYF.

This clonotype was seen only a few times. The chain couples TRBV28 to TRBJ2-1; D tentatively fits TRBD1 or TRBD2 (5 bases each). CDR1 MDHEN and CDR2 SYDVKM come from the germline V gene. V lost 8 bases and J 9 bases, leaving 17 bases between the germline ends. The CDR3 sequence is 13 residues long. The DNA for the CDR3 is TGTGCCAGCCGGGACCCCCCTAGTTCTGAGCAGTTCTTC. This gives the protein CASRDPPSSEQFF.

The genes are TRBV27 and TRBJ1-1, with D perhaps TRBD1 (6 bases). The CDR3 consists of 15 residues. With 5 bases removed from V and 0 bases from J, the gap between germline ends came to 13 bases. Germline CDR1 is MNHEY and CDR2 is SMNVEV (reference sequence). The CDR3 DNA reads as TGTGCCAGCAGTAGATACAGGGACCTGAACACTGAAGCTTTCTTT. It translates to CASSRYRDLNTEAFF.

V is TRBV20-1 and J is TRBJ2-3, with 11 bases that match TRBD2. The V gene's germline CDR1 is DFQATT and CDR2 SNEGSKA (reference sequence). There are 18 residues in the CDR3. Unmatched junction bases numbered 14, after V lost 6 bases and J lost 0 bases. The CDR3 coding sequence is TGCAGTGCCCGACTGGGGTCGGTAGCGGGAGGGAGCACAGATACGCAGTATTTT. Its protein is CSARLGSVAGGSTDTQYF.

This clonotype has ten or more counts. The V and J genes are TRBV20-1 and TRBJ2-3, with 10 bases matching TRBD2. Germline trimming cut 4 bases from V and 4 bases from J; bases unmatched to any gene: 5. The length of the CDR3 is 14 residues. CDR1 and CDR2 (germline): DFQATT, SNEGSKA (reference sequence). The CDR3: CSATGTSVADTQYF. The CDR3, as DNA: TGCAGTGCTACCGGGACTAGCGTTGCAGATACGCAGTATTTT.

This clonotype was observed a few times. The chain employs TRBV29-1 and TRBJ2-1, with 8 bases aligning to TRBD2. There are 14 residues in the CDR3. Germline CDR1 and CDR2: SQVTM and ANQGSEA. The J segment lost 3 bases and the V segment lost 4 bases, leaving 5 bases of the junction unmatched. In DNA, the CDR3 is TGCAGCGTTGCCGGGACTAGTAGCTACAATGAGCAGTTCTTC. The encoded protein is CSVAGTSSYNEQFF.

This clonotype was detected only a few times. CDR3 sequence (DNA): TGTGCCAGCAGCCCAGGACAGGGTGTTCACAATGAGCAGTTCTTC. Its translation is CASSPGQGVHNEQFF. The rearrangement uses TRBV13 and TRBJ2-1; 8 bases align to TRBD1. V lost 5 bases, J lost 5 bases, and 8 bases stayed unmatched. The CDR3 contains 15 residues. Germline assignment: CDR1 PRHDT and CDR2 FYEKMQ (reference sequence).

This clonotype was observed a few times. CDR3 region: CASSLSPLRVDEQFF. CDR3 nucleotide sequence: TGCGCCAGCAGCCTCTCCCCTTTGCGGGTCGATGAGCAGTTCTTC. V and J are TRBV4-1 and TRBJ2-1; TRBD2 might be the D (5 bases). The ends were cut back, 4 bases at V and 8 bases at J, with 18 bases in the middle. This CDR3 region has 15 residues. The germline CDR1 and CDR2 sequences are MGHRA and YSYEKL.